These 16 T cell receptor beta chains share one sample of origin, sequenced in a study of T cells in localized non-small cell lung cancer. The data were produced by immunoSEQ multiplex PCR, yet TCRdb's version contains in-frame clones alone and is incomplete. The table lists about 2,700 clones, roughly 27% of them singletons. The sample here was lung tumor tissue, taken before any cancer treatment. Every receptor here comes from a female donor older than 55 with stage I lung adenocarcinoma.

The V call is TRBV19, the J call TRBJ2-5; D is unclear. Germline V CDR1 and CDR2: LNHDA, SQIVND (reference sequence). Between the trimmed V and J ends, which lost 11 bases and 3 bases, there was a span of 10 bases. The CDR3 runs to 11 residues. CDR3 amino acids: CAPQVEETQYF. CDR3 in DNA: TGTGCCCCCCAGGTGGAAGAGACCCAGTACTTC.

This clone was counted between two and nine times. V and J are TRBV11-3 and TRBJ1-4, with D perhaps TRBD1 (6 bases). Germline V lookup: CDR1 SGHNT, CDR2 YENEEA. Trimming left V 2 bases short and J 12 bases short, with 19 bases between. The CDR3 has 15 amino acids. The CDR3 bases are TGTGCCAGCAGCTTACAGGGGTCGAAGGCGTTCGAACTGTTTTTT. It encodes CASSLQGSKAFELFF.

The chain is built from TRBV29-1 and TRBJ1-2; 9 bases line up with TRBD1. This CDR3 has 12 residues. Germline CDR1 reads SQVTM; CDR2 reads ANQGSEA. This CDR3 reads CIGSDRGEGYTF. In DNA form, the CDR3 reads TGCATCGGCTCGGACAGGGGAGAAGGCTACACCTTC.

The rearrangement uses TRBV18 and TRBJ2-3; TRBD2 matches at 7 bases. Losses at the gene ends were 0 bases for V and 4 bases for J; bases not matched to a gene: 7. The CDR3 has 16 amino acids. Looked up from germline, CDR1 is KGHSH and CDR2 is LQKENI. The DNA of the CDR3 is TGTGCCAGCTCACCACCGTGGGGCGGGAGTGCAGATACGCAGTATTTT. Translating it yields CASSPPWGGSADTQYF.

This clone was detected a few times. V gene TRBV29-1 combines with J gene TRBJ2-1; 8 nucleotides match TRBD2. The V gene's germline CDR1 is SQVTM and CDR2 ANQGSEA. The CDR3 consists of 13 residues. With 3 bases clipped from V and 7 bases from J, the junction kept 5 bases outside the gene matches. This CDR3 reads CSVDAGGPNEQFF. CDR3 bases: TGCAGCGTTGATGCGGGAGGACCAAATGAGCAGTTCTTC.

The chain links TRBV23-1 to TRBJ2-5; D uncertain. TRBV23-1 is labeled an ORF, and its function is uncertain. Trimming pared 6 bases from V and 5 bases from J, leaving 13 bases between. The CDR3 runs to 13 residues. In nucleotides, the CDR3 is TGCGCCAGCAGCTTCCAGGTGACCGAGACCCAGTACTTC. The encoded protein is CASSFQVTETQYF.

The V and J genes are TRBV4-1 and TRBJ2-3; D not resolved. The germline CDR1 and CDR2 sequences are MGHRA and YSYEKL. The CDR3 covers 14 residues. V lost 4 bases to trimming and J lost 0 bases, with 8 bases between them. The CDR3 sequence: CASSPTDSTDTQYF. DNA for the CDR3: TGCGCCAGCAGCCCGACGGATAGCACAGATACGCAGTATTTT.

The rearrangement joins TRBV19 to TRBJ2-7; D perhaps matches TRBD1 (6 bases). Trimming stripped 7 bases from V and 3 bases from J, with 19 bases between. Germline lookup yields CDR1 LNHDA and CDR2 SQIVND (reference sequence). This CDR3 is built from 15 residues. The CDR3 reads CASNSPGTGIYEQYV. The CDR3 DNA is TGTGCCAGTAACTCGCCGGGAACAGGGATCTACGAGCAGTACGTC.

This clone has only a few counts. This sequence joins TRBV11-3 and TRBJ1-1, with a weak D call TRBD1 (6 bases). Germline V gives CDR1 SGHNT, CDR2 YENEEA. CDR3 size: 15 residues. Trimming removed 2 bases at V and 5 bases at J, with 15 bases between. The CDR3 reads CASSLPGALSTEAFF. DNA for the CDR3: TGTGCCAGCAGCTTACCAGGGGCGTTGAGTACTGAAGCTTTCTTT. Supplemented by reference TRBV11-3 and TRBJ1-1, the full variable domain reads EAGVVQSPRYKIIEKKQPVAFWCNPISGHNTLYWYLQNLGQGPELLIRYENEEAVDDSQLPKDRFSAERLKGVDSTLKIQPAELGDSAVYLCASSLPGALSTEAFFGQGTRLTVV.

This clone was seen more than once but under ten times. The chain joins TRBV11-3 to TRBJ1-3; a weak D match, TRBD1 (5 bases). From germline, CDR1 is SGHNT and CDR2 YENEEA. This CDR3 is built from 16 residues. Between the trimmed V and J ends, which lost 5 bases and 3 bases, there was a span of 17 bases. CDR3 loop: CASSLRPGLVGNTIYF. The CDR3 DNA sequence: TGTGCCAGCAGCCTACGACCGGGGCTGGTTGGAAACACCATATATTTT.

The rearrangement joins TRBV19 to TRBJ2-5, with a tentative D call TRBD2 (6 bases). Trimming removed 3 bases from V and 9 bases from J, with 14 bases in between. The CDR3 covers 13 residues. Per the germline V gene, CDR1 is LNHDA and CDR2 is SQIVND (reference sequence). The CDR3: CASSITSPGAQYF. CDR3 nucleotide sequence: TGTGCCAGTAGTATCACCTCCCCGGGGGCCCAGTACTTC. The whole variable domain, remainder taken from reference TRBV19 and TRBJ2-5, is DGGITQSPKYLFRKEGQNVTLSCEQNLNHDAMYWYRQDPGQGLRLIYYSQIVNDFQKGDIAEGYSVSREKKESFPLTVTSAQKNPTAFYLCASSITSPGAQYFGPGTRLLVL.

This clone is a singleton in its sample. CDR3 loop: CASSPPTGRREAFF. CDR3 DNA: TGCGCCAGCAGCCCGCCGACAGGAAGAAGAGAAGCTTTCTTT. The rearrangement links TRBV5-1 to TRBJ1-1; perhaps TRBD1 as D (6 bases). The V gene's germline CDR1 is SGHRS and CDR2 YFSETQ. The CDR3 runs 14 residues. V lost 4 bases and J lost 8, with 18 bases in between.

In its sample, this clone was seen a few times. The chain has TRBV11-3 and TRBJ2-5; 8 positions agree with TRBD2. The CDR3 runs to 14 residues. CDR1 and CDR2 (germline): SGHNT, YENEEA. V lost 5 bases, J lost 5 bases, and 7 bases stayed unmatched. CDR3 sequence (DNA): TGTGCCAGCAGCCTTACCCAGCGGGAGGAGACCCAGTACTTC. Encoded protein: CASSLTQREETQYF.

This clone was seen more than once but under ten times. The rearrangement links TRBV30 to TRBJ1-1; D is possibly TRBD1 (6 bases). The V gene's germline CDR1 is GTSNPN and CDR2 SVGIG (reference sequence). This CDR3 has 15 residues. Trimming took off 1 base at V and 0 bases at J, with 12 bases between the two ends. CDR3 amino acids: CAWSGQGNLNTEAFF. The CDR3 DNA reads TGTGCCTGGAGTGGGCAGGGGAACCTGAACACTGAAGCTTTCTTT.

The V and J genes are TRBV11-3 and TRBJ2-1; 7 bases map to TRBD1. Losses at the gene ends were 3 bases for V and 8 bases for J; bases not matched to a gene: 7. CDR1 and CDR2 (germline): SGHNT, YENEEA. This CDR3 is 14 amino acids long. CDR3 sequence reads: CASSFTGTADEQFF. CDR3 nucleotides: TGTGCCAGCAGCTTTACCGGGACAGCCGATGAGCAGTTCTTC. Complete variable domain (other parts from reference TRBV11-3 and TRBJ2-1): EAGVVQSPRYKIIEKKQPVAFWCNPISGHNTLYWYLQNLGQGPELLIRYENEEAVDDSQLPKDRFSAERLKGVDSTLKIQPAELGDSAVYLCASSFTGTADEQFFGPGTRLTVL.

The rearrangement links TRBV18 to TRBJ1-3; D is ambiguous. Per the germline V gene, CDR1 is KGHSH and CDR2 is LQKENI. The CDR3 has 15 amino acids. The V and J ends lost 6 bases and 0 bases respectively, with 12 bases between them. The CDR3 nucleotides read TGTGCCAGCTCCCCCGGGAGGGACTCTGGAAACACCATATATTTT. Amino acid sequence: CASSPGRDSGNTIYF. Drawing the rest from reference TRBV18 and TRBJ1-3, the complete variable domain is NAGVMQNPRHLVRRRGQEARLRCSPMKGHSHVYWYRQLPEEGLKFMVYLQKENIIDESGMPKERFSAEFPKEGPSILRIQQVVRGDSAAYFCASSPGRDSGNTIYFGEGSWLTVV.